The clone carrying this T cell receptor beta chain has just a few counts. No antigen is known for it. The junction had 11 bases not matched to a gene; V was cut back by 4 bases and J by 0 bases. CDR3 size: 20 residues. Germline loops: CDR1 MGHRA, CDR2 YSYEKL. This specimen comes from a study of response to subunit inactivated influenza vaccine. Findings and limits, study-wide: It was the authors' suggestion that each seasonal influenza vaccination recruits few new T cells.

Using its own MiXCR run on the RT-PCR reads, TCRdb lists one record per CDR3 protein. The data hold approximately 700,000 distinct CDR3 sequences, with around 14% observed a single time. The starting material was PBMCs from blood, obtained roughly 2 weeks before vaccination. The TCR was taken from a man in his forties or fifties who received an inactivated influenza vaccine. The gene calls are TRBV4-1 and TRBJ2-1, with TRBD2 matching 14 bases. The CDR3 nucleotides are TGCGCCAGCAGCCTACGTTGGGGACTAGCGGGGGTTTCCTCCTACAATGAGCAGTTCTTC. Translated, it gives CASSLRWGLAGVSSYNEQFF.